This T cell receptor beta chain stems from a study of spatial heterogeneity in lung cancer. For the study at large: The study consistently detected more beta-chain than alpha-chain sequences.

Study conclusions and caveats: Ubiquitous expanded tumor TCRs showed up in blood more at resection than follow-up.

Single TCR cDNA molecules each had their own unique molecular identifier. In TCRdb, the 5' RACE reads were re-called with MiXCR into one record per CDR3 protein. The top ten clones hold about 6.8% of a sample with tens of thousands of distinct CDR3 sequences, approximately 20% of them seen once. Time point here: sample taken at primary tumor resection. No cell sorting; template was whole RNA from tumor, lung tissue or PBMC. A total of 72 untreated early-stage non-small cell lung cancer patients served as donors. The CDR3 covers 15 residues. With V trimmed by 3 bases and J by 4 bases, 8 bases remained unmatched. The germline gives CDR1 MGHRA, CDR2 YSYEKL. Only a few counts were recorded for this clonotype. Its antigen is not identified.

The sequences come from PBMCs, collected at surgery. The source is a male donor with early-stage non-small cell lung cancer. This rearrangement joins TRBV4-1 to TRBJ1-1, with 7 bases lining up with TRBD1. The CDR3 region has the DNA TGCGCCAGCAGCCAGCTGACAGGGTTGGTCACTGAAGCTTTCTTT. It translates to CASSQLTGLVTEAFF.